The 3 T cell receptor beta chains given below trace back to one sample, sequenced in a study of tumor-infiltrating lymphocytes in primary liver carcinoma (dated by TCRdb to the late 2010s). Without any cell sorting, total RNA and DNA were extracted together from around 18-30 mg of bulk tissue using the AllPrep DNA/RNA mini kit. Instrument on record: Illumina HiSeq 2500. Using a constant-region primer and ProtoScript II reverse transcriptase, TCRbeta-specific cDNA was reverse-transcribed from 450 to 650 ng total RNA. Three nested multiplex PCR rounds, following a slightly modified ARM-PCR procedure, were used to build the TCRbeta libraries. Each of the first two PCR rounds ran for approximately 11 cycles using multiplex TRBV1-TRBV30 forward primers together with a Cbeta reverse primer. The public reads were reprocessed in TCRdb via fastp at Q25 and MiXCR, keeping in-frame beta chains. Each record represents a unique CDR3 protein, reported with the most common genes and DNA among its rows. This sample has roughly 120,000 distinct CDR3 sequences in its table, and 64% of those were observed once. The ten largest clonotypes hold less than 10% of the sample.

What was sequenced was liver tumor tissue from sampling region 3. The sample's cell subset or site label, decoded: tumor region T3, left-lateral pole. Receptors were obtained from an older woman with primary liver carcinoma and hepatitis B virus infection.

The chain employs TRBV29-1 and TRBJ2-4, with D maybe TRBD1 (9 bases). The germline CDR1 and CDR2 sequences are SQVTM and ANQGSEA. The CDR3 length is 15 residues. Trimming pared 2 bases from V and 9 bases from J, leaving 20 bases between. CDR3 residues: CSVEYSGTGTSIQYF. The CDR3 DNA reads TGCAGCGTTGAATATTCTGGGACAGGGACTAGCATTCAGTACTTC.

The chain carries TRBV29-1 and TRBJ2-7; D remains ambiguous. Trimming took off 1 base at V and 5 bases at J, with 12 bases between the two ends. This CDR3 contains 13 residues. In germline, CDR1 is SQVTM, CDR2 ANQGSEA. In nucleotides, the CDR3 is TGCAGCGTTGAAGGCTCGGCAACCAACGAGCAGTACTTC. Protein sequence: CSVEGSATNEQYF.

With regard to this clonotype: A much larger clone lies one base from this, so it may be a read error. J is TRBJ1-4 and V is TRBV4-1; D gene uncertain. Germline V gene sequence: CDR1 MGHRA, CDR2 YSYEKL. V was clipped by 2 bases and J by 0 bases, with 19 bases between them. This CDR3 region has 19 residues. The DNA for the CDR3 is TGCGCCAGCAGCCAACGTGAAAATGATGGGAAACCAACTAATGAAAAACTGTTTTTT. It translates to CASSQRENDGKPTNEKLFF.